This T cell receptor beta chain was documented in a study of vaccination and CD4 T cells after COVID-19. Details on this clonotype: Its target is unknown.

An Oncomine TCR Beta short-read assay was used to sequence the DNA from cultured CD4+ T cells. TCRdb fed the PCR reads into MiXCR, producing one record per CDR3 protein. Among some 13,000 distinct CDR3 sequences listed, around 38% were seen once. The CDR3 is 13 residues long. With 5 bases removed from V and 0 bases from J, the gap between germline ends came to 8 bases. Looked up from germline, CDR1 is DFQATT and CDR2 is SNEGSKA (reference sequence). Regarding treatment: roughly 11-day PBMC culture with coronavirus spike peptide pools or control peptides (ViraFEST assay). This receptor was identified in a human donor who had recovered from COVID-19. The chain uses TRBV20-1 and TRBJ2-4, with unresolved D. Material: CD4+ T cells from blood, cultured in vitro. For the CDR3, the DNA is TGCAGTGCTCTCTACCTAGCCAAAAACATTCAGTACTTC. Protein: CSALYLAKNIQYF.